Here is one TCR beta chain with its context. The sample is drawn from a study of blood T cell repertoires in COVID-19. Study as a whole: Sites across the United States, Italy and Spain contributed samples from acute and convalescent COVID-19. PBMCs, B-cell-depleted T cells, or T cells provided the cDNA or gDNA that made up the material.

The germline gives CDR1 KGHDR, CDR2 SFDVKD. The CDR3 runs to 14 residues. Losses at the gene ends were 4 bases for V and 13 bases for J; bases not matched to a gene: 11. In the original analysis: From reference gene primer amplification, estimates of nucleated cell counts were derived. Repertoires were generated with immunoSEQ multiplex PCR, while TCRdb's copy carries only in-frame clones and drops some. Clone size and V and J calls were adopted from that table, with D and trimming inferred from the DNA. The table shows roughly 240,000 clones, with approximately 85% occurring only once. Material for sequencing was peripheral blood. V is TRBV24-1 and J is TRBJ1-1; 10 bases align to TRBD1. This receptor was identified in a woman aged 80 or over with COVID-19, enrolled during active disease. CDR3 sequence (DNA): TGTGCCACCAGTGAGACAGGGGGCCCCCCGGTAATTTTCTTT. Translation gives CATSETGGPPVIFF.